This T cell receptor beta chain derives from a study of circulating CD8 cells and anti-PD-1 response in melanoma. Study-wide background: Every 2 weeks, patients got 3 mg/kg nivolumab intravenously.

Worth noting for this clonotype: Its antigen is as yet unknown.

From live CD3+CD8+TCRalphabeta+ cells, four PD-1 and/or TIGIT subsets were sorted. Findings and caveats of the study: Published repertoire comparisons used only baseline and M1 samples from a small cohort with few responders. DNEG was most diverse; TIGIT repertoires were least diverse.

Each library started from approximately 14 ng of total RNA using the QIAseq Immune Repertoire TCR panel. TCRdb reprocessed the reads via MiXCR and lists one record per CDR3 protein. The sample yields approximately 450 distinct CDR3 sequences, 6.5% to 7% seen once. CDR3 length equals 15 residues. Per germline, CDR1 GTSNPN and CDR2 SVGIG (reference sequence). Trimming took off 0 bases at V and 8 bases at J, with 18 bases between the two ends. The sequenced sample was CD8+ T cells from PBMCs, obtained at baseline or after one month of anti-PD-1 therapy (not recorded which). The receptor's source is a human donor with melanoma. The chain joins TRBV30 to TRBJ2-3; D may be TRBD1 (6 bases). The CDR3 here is CAWSVLLQGGVTQYF. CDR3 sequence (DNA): TGTGCCTGGAGTGTACTATTACAGGGTGGTGTTACGCAGTATTTT.